This T cell receptor beta chain was observed in a study of blood T cell repertoires in COVID-19. Study as a whole: COVID-19 samples from acute and convalescent phases originated in the United States, Italy and Spain. T cells, B-cell-depleted T cells, or PBMCs supplied cDNA or gDNA.

In the original workflow: Amplification with reference gene primers provided the estimates of nucleated cell counts. The assay was immunoSEQ multiplex PCR, and TCRdb's table has in-frame clones only and misses some. Clone size and the V and J calls come from that table; the DNA yielded D and trimming. The data contain almost 55,000 clones, around four fifths of them singletons. The CDR3 has 11 amino acids. The V and J ends lost 7 bases and 7 bases, in that order; junction bases with no gene match: 0. Germline V gene sequence: CDR1 LNHNV, CDR2 YYDKDF (reference sequence). The chain links TRBV15 to TRBJ2-4; 8 bases map to TRBD2. Specimen: peripheral blood. This receptor was identified in a human donor in a cohort sampled during active COVID-19. This CDR3 is CATTGGNIQYF. CDR3 DNA sequence: TGTGCCACCACGGGGGGGAACATTCAGTACTTC.